This T cell receptor (beta chain) emerged from a study of regulatory T cells in long-lasting Graves disease. Points from the study as a whole: Repertoires from persistent disease leaned toward TRBV28, TRBJ1-2 and TRBJ2-5.

Time point here: newly diagnosed GD, antithyroid drugs for less than 3 months. Scientists built the TCR library using RNA that was extracted from PBMCs. American Thyroid Association guidelines defined Graves' disease diagnosis. The EDTA tubes were filled with about 10 milliliters of drawn peripheral blood. CDR3 length equals 15 residues. Between the trimmed V and J ends, which lost 7 bases and 2 bases, there was a span of 14 bases. CDR1 SGHTA and CDR2 FQGTGA come from the germline V gene. The authors built TCR beta libraries using iRepertoire HTBI primers and Arm-PCR of CDR3 regions. TCRdb re-called the multiplex PCR reads with MiXCR, one entry per CDR3 protein. Found here are some 400,000 distinct CDR3 sequences, about 15% of them singletons; the top ten hold approximately 15%. A word on this clonotype: Its matching antigen is unknown.

This sample was also put to use in a study of T cells in Graves' hyperthyroidism and ophthalmopathy.

The starting material was peripheral blood mononuclear cells (PBMCs), obtained at new diagnosis, from a patient treated with antithyroid drugs. The clonotype comes from a woman in her thirties with Graves disease. The chain is built from TRBV7-3 and TRBJ2-2; tentatively, D is TRBD1 (5 bases). The chain's CDR3 is CASTQITGNTGELFF. The CDR3 DNA reads TGTGCCAGCACCCAAATCACAGGAAACACCGGGGAGCTGTTTTTT. The full variable domain, rest sourced from reference TRBV7-3 and TRBJ2-2, is GAGVSQTPSNKVTEKGKYVELRCDPISGHTALYWYRQSLGQGPEFLIYFQGTGAADDSGLPNDRFFAVRPEGSVSTLKIQRTERGDSAVYLCASTQITGNTGELFFGEGSRLTVL.